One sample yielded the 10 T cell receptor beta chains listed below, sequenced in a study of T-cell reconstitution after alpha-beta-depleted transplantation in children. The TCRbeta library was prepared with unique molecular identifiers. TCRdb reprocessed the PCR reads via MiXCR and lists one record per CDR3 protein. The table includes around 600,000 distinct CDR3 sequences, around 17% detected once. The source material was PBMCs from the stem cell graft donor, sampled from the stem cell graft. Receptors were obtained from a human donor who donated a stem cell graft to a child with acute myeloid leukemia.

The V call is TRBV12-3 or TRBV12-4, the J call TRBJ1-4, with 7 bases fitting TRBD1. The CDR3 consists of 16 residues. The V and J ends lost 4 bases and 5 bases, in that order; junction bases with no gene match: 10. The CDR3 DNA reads TGTGCCAGCAGTTCATCCTCGACAGGGTTGAATGAAAAACTGTTTTTT. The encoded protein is CASSSSSTGLNEKLFF.

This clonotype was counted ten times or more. For the CDR3, the DNA is TGCAGTGCTTCCGGGACTAACCAAGAGACCCAGTACTTC. It specifies CSASGTNQETQYF. The V and J genes are TRBV20-1 and TRBJ2-5; 7 bases fit TRBD2. The V gene's germline CDR1 is DFQATT and CDR2 SNEGSKA (reference sequence). Trimming took 5 bases from V and 0 from J; bases not matched to a gene: 3. The CDR3 runs to 13 residues.

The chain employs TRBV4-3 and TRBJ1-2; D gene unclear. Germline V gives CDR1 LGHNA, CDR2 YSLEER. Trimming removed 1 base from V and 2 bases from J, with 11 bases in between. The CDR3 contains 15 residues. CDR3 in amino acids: CASSQAKTGNYGYTF. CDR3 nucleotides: TGCGCCAGCAGCCAAGCGAAGACGGGAAACTATGGCTACACCTTC.

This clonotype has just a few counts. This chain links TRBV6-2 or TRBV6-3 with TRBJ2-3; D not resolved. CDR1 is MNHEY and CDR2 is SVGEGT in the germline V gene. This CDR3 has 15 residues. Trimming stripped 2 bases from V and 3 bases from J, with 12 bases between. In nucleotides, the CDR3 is TGTGCCAGCAGTTACCGATCACGGCGGACAGATACGCAGTATTTT. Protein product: CASSYRSRRTDTQYF.

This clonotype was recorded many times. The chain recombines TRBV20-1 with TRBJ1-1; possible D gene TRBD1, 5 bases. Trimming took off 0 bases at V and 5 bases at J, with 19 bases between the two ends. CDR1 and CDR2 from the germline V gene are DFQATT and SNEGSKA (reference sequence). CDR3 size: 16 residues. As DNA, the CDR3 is TGCAGTGCTAGAGACCAAAACAGGCCCCTGAGAACTGAAGCTTTCTTT. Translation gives CSARDQNRPLRTEAFF.

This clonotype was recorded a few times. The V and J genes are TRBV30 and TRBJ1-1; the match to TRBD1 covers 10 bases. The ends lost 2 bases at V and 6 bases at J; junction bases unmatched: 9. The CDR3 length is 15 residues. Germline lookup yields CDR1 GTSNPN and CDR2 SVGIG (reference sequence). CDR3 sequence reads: CAWSTSDRGKAEAFF. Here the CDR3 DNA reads TGTGCCTGGAGTACCTCGGACAGGGGGAAGGCTGAAGCTTTCTTT.

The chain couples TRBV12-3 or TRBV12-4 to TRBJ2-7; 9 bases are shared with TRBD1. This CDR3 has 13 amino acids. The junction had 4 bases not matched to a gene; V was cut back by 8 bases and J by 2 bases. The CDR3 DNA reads TGTGCCAGCGGACAGGGGTCGACCTACGAGCAGTACTTC. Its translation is CASGQGSTYEQYF.

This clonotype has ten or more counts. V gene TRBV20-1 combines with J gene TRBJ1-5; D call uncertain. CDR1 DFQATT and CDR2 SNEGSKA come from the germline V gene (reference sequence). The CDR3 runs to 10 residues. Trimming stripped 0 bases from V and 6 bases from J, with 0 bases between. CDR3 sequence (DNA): TGCAGTGCTAGAGATCAGCCCCAGCATTTT. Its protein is CSARDQPQHF.

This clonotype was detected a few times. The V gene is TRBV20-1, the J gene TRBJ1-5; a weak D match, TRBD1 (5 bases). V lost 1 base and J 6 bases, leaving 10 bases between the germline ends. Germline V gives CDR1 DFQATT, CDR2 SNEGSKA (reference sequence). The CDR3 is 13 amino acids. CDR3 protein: CSARVEGSQPQHF. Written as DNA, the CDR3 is TGCAGTGCTAGAGTTGAGGGGAGTCAGCCCCAGCATTTT.

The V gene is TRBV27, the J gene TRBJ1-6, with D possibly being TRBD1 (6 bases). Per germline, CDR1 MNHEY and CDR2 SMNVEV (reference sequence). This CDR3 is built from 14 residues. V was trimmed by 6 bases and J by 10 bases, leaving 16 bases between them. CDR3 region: CASRRYREESPLHF. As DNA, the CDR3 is TGTGCCAGCAGACGATACAGGGAAGAGTCACCCCTCCACTTT.